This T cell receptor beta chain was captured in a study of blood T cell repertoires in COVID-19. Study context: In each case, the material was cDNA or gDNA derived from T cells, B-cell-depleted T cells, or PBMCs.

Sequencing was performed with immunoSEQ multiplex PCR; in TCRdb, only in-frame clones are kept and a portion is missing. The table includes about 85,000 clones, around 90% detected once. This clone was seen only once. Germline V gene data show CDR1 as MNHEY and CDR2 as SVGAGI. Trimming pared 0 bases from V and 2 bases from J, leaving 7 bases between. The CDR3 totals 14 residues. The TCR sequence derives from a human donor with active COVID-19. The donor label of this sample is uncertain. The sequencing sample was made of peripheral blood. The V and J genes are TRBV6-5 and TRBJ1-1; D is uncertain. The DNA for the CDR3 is TGTGCCAGCAGTTACTCAGGCGGAAACACTGAAGCTTTCTTT. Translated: CASSYSGGNTEAFF.